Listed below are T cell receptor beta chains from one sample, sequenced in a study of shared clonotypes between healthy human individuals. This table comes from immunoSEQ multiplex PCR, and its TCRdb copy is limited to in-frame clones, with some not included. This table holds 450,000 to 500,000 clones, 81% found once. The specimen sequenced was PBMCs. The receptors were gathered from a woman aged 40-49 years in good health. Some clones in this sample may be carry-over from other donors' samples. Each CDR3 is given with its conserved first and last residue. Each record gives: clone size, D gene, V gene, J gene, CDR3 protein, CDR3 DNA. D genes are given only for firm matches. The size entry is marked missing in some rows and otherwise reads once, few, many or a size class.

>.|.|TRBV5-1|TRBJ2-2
CASSFQTTGTGELFF
TGCGCCAGCAGCTTTCAAACCACAGGGACCGGGGAGCTGTTTTTT
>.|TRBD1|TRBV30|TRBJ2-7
CAWSVSGQGALSRQYF
TGTGCCTGGAGTGTAAGCGGTCAGGGGGCTTTGTCTCGGCAGTACTTC
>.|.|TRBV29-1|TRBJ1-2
CSESSNYSYTF
TGCAGCGAGTCATCAAACTATAGCTACACATTC
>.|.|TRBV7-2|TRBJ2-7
CASSLYGLYEQYF
TGTGCCAGCAGCTTATATGGGCTCTACGAGCAGTACTTC
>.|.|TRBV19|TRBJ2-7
CASTKGESGSSNEQYF
TGTGCCAGTACCAAAGGAGAGAGTGGGAGCTCAAACGAGCAGTACTTC
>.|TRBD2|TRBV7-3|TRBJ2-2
CASSLRPRASGVAANTGELFF
TGTGCCAGCAGCTTAAGGCCAAGGGCTAGCGGAGTAGCCGCGAACACCGGGGAGCTGTTTTTT
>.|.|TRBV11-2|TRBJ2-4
CASSPVGGQNIQYF
TGTGCCAGCAGCCCCGTTGGGGGGCAAAACATTCAGTACTTC
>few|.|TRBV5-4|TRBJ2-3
CASSLYITWGTDTQYF
TGTGCCAGCAGCCTCTACATAACCTGGGGCACAGATACGCAGTATTTT
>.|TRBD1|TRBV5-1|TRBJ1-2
CASSDPGQGFKGYTF
TGCGCCAGCAGCGACCCGGGACAGGGTTTCAAAGGCTACACCTTC
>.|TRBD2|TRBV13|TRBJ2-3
CASSSRGAGLISSTDTQYF
TGTGCCAGCAGCTCCCGGGGAGCGGGACTCATATCAAGCACAGATACGCAGTATTTT
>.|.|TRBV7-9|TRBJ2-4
CASSFGGQNIQYF
TGTGCCAGCAGCTTCGGGGGTCAAAACATTCAGTACTTC
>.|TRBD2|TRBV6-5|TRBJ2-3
CASSYGAGGTDTQYF
TGTGCCAGCAGTTACGGTGCGGGAGGCACAGATACGCAGTATTTT
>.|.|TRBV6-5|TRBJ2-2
CASSYFGRRGELFF
TGTGCCAGCAGTTACTTTGGTCGTAGGGGGGAGCTGTTTTTT
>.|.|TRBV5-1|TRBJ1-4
CASSSPDMDEKLFF
TGCGCCAGCAGCTCCCCGGACATGGATGAAAAACTGTTTTTT
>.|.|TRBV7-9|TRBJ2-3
CASSFDGPIDTQYF
TGTGCCAGCAGCTTCGACGGACCCATTGATACGCAGTATTTT
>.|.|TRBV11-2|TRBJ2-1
CASSPRDGGQFF
TGTGCCAGCAGCCCAAGGGATGGTGGGCAGTTCTTC
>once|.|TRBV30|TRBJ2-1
CAWSVAGEQFF
TGTGCCTGGAGTGTGGCTGGTGAGCAGTTCTTC